A single sample gave rise to the 25 T cell receptor beta chains below, sequenced in a study of control samples from healthy donors and cancer patients. The protocol was immunoSEQ multiplex PCR, while the TCRdb copy is restricted to in-frame clones and leaves out a portion. The top ten hold approximately 22% of the sample, which has approximately 26,000 clones, 82% seen once. The sequenced material came from PBMCs. These TCRs come from a man aged 55 to 69 with colorectal cancer.

The chain couples TRBV2 to TRBJ2-1; no firm D call. The CDR3 covers 11 residues. The germline V gene encodes CDR1 SNHLY and CDR2 FYNNEI. V lost 5 bases and J 4 bases, leaving 3 bases between the germline ends. CDR3 amino acids: CASSPYNEQFF. The CDR3 DNA reads TGTGCCAGCAGTCCTTACAATGAGCAGTTCTTC.

The chain joins TRBV4-1 to TRBJ1-2; 8 bases fit TRBD1. The CDR3 runs 16 residues. With 2 bases clipped from V and 8 bases from J, the junction kept 13 bases outside the gene matches. In germline, CDR1 is MGHRA, CDR2 YSYEKL. Written as DNA, the CDR3 is TGCGCCAGCAGCCAACACGGACAGGGAGGGCGTCAAGGCTACACCTTC. Its translation is CASSQHGQGGRQGYTF.

The chain recombines TRBV11-2 with TRBJ2-3, with a tentative D call TRBD2 (6 bases). The V gene lost 4 bases and the J gene lost 11 bases, with 25 bases spanning the gap. CDR3 length: 16 amino acids. The germline CDR1 and CDR2 sequences are SGHAT and FQNNGV. The chain's CDR3 is CASSYNRGGAGLVQYF. CDR3 nucleotides: TGTGCCAGCAGCTACAACCGAGGAGGGGCGGGTCTAGTGCAGTATTTT.

Only a few counts were recorded for this clone. This chain uses TRBV5-1 with TRBJ1-1; 7 bases are shared with TRBD1. The CDR3 contains 14 residues. With V trimmed by 2 bases and J by 1 base, 2 bases remained unmatched. Germline lookup yields CDR1 SGHRS and CDR2 YFSETQ. The chain's CDR3 is CASSFRQGNTEAFF. CDR3 bases: TGCGCCAGCAGCTTCCGACAGGGGAACACTGAAGCTTTCTTT.

The gene calls are TRBV6-1 and TRBJ1-1; TRBD1 matches 9 bases. Trimming at V came to 3 bases and at J to 0 bases, leaving 5 bases not matched to a gene. The CDR3 loop spans 16 amino acids. Germline CDR1 MNHNS, CDR2 SASEGT. Written as DNA, the CDR3 is TGTGCCAGCAGTGACCTAGGGACAGGGTTGAACACTGAAGCTTTCTTT. The encoded protein is CASSDLGTGLNTEAFF.

By proportion, this clone is medium-sized. The chain is built from TRBV6-1 and TRBJ2-7; maybe TRBD2 (6 bases). The CDR3 consists of 16 residues. Trimming pared 3 bases from V and 2 bases from J, leaving 17 bases between. In germline, CDR1 is MNHNS, CDR2 SASEGT. The CDR3, as DNA: TGTGCCAGCAGTGAGCTGACGGAGGGGCCCCCCTACGAGCAGTACGTC. Translated, it gives CASSELTEGPPYEQYV.

This chain links TRBV6-6 with TRBJ1-5, with a tentative D call TRBD1 (5 bases). This CDR3 is 15 amino acids long. Trimming took 5 bases from V and 0 from J, leaving 11 bases between them. Germline V lookup: CDR1 MNHNY, CDR2 SVGAGI (reference sequence). The CDR3 is CASSHRQSSNQPQHF. The CDR3 DNA reads TGTGCCAGCAGTCACCGACAGTCTAGCAATCAGCCCCAGCATTTT.

This clone was seen a few times. This chain connects TRBV7-9 to TRBJ2-1; D gene uncertain. This CDR3 spans 12 amino acids. With 10 bases removed from V and 8 bases from J, the gap between germline ends came to 15 bases. Germline V CDR1 and CDR2: SEHNR, FQNEAQ (reference sequence). CDR3 amino acids: CATNGAPDEQFF. For the CDR3, the DNA is TGTGCCACCAATGGAGCTCCCGATGAGCAGTTCTTC.

The chain combines TRBV27 with TRBJ2-5, with 11 nucleotides matching TRBD1. CDR1 is MNHEY and CDR2 is SMNVEV in the germline V gene (reference sequence). J lost 7 bases, V lost 5 bases, and 9 bases had no gene match. There are 15 residues in the CDR3. The CDR3 nucleotides read TGTGCCAGCAGTGTTAGGGACAGGGGGACGGGGACCCAGTACTTC. Encoded protein: CASSVRDRGTGTQYF.

The V and J genes are TRBV19 and TRBJ2-3; a possible D gene is TRBD2 (5 bases). Germline CDR1 reads LNHDA; CDR2 reads SQIVND (reference sequence). The CDR3 is 16 amino acids. The V end was cut by 7 bases, the J end by 0 bases, with 17 bases between. This CDR3 is CASTAWASPSTDTQYF. The CDR3 DNA reads TGTGCCAGTACCGCGTGGGCTAGCCCTAGCACAGATACGCAGTATTTT.

CDR3 sequence: CASSPFGTALAKNIQYF. The CDR3 DNA reads as TGTGCCAGCAGCCCTTTTGGGACAGCCCTAGCCAAAAACATTCAGTACTTC. This chain joins TRBV27 and TRBJ2-4; 7 bases fit TRBD1. J was trimmed by 0 bases and V by 6 bases; bases with no gene match: 11. Germline V lookup: CDR1 MNHEY, CDR2 SMNVEV (reference sequence). The CDR3 extends over 17 amino acids.

The chain uses TRBV15 and TRBJ2-7; D might be TRBD1 (5 bases). The ends were cut back, 1 base at V and 7 bases at J, with 11 bases in the middle. Germline CDR1 reads LNHNV; CDR2 reads YYDKDF (reference sequence). This CDR3 has 13 residues. The CDR3: CATSRAGFGEQYV. Here the CDR3 DNA reads TGTGCCACCAGCAGAGCAGGGTTTGGAGAGCAGTACGTC.

The chain has TRBV4-1 and TRBJ2-2, with D maybe TRBD2 (6 bases). Trimming took 3 bases from V and 4 from J, leaving 18 bases between them. CDR1 is MGHRA and CDR2 is YSYEKL in the germline V gene. This CDR3 has 17 amino acids. The CDR3 is CASSHDRRDFFTGELFF. CDR3 nucleotides: TGCGCCAGCAGCCACGACCGACGGGACTTTTTCACCGGGGAGCTGTTTTTT.

A single count supports this clone. The rearrangement links TRBV3-1 (or the pseudogene TRBV3-2) to TRBJ2-3; D is ambiguous. The CDR3 loop spans 13 amino acids. Trimming cost V 2 bases and J 5 bases, with 8 bases left between them. Germline lookup yields CDR1 LGHDT and CDR2 YNNKEL (reference sequence). CDR3 region: CASSQSNGDTQYF. The CDR3 DNA follows: TGTGCCAGCAGCCAATCAAACGGAGATACGCAGTATTTT.

The V gene is TRBV7-8, the J gene TRBJ2-3, with 11 bases aligning to TRBD2. The germline V gene encodes CDR1 SGHVS and CDR2 FQNEAQ. The CDR3 consists of 17 residues. V shed 3 bases and J 4 bases; nucleotides not matched to a gene: 9. The CDR3 sequence: CASSFFPSGGRADTQYF. In nucleotides, the CDR3 is TGTGCCAGCAGCTTCTTTCCTAGCGGGGGGCGGGCAGATACGCAGTATTTT.

The chain employs TRBV5-4 and TRBJ2-2; TRBD1 agrees at 9 bases. V lost 3 bases, J lost 4 bases, and 4 bases stayed unmatched. The CDR3 covers 15 residues. Germline CDR1 is SGHNT and CDR2 is YYREEE (reference sequence). CDR3 sequence reads: CASSYPTGGTGELFF. In DNA form, the CDR3 reads TGTGCCAGCAGCTACCCGACAGGGGGCACCGGGGAGCTGTTTTTT.

The rearrangement links TRBV27 to TRBJ2-3, with unresolved D. Trimming removed 3 bases from V and 0 bases from J, with 10 bases in between. Germline V gives CDR1 MNHEY, CDR2 SMNVEV (reference sequence). The CDR3 has 15 residues. CDR3 DNA sequence: TGTGCCAGCAGTTTTAGGCTCGCTAGCACAGATACGCAGTATTTT. Translated, it gives CASSFRLASTDTQYF.

The chain combines TRBV20-1 with TRBJ2-1; D might be TRBD1 (6 bases). CDR1 is DFQATT, CDR2 SNEGSKA, per germline (reference sequence). V lost 3 bases to trimming and J lost 7 bases, with 16 bases between them. The length of the CDR3 is 14 residues. CDR3 nucleotides: TGCAGTGCTAGTTGGGGGCATAGTGTAAATGAGCAGTTCTTC. Protein product: CSASWGHSVNEQFF.

The chain joins TRBV25-1 to TRBJ2-1; tentatively, D is TRBD2 (5 bases). The CDR3 has 16 residues. CDR1 and CDR2 (germline): MGHDK, SYGVNS. The V and J ends lost 4 bases and 4 bases respectively, with 17 bases between them. In DNA, the CDR3 is TGTGCCAGCAGTGCGCCTATGGCGGGCGGATACAATGAGCAGTTCTTC. Amino acids: CASSAPMAGGYNEQFF.

The rearrangement joins TRBV2 to TRBJ2-7; unclear D gene. Deletions cut 2 bases from V and 4 bases from J, with 21 bases between. In germline, CDR1 is SNHLY, CDR2 FYNNEI. The CDR3 spans 17 residues. CDR3 coding DNA: TGTGCCAGCAGTGAAATTGAAGGACGGAGAGAGAATTACGAGCAGTACTTC. It specifies CASSEIEGRRENYEQYF.

The CDR3 spells CASSEAQKSTGWVQYF. CDR3 coding DNA: TGTGCCAGCAGTGAAGCCCAAAAATCGACAGGGTGGGTGCAGTACTTC. The J gene is TRBJ2-7, the V gene TRBV6-1; 7 bases map to TRBD1. V was clipped by 0 bases and J by 9 bases; unmatched bases: 14. CDR3 size: 16 residues. Germline V gene data show CDR1 as MNHNS and CDR2 as SASEGT.

V and J are TRBV6-1 and TRBJ1-1; D not resolved. The CDR3 covers 13 residues. Trimming took off 3 bases at V and 1 base at J, with 6 bases between the two ends. The V gene's germline CDR1 is MNHNS and CDR2 SASEGT. In DNA form, the CDR3 reads TGTGCCAGCAGTGATATTGGGAACACTGAAGCTTTCTTT. It translates to CASSDIGNTEAFF.

The V call is TRBV7-8, the J call TRBJ2-3; 10 nucleotides line up with TRBD2. The CDR3 consists of 17 residues. The trim removed 5 bases at V and 2 bases at J, leaving 10 bases unmatched. Germline CDR1 and CDR2: SGHVS and FQNEAQ. DNA of the CDR3: TGTGCCAGCAGCCGCCGTCTAGCGGGGGATACCACAGATACGCAGTATTTT. Amino acid sequence: CASSRRLAGDTTDTQYF.

V is TRBV6-5 and J is TRBJ2-7; the D gene is possibly TRBD1 (5 bases). With 6 bases removed from V and 0 bases from J, the gap between germline ends came to 12 bases. The CDR3 totals 14 residues. CDR1 and CDR2 (germline): MNHEY, SVGAGI. The CDR3 region has the DNA TGTGCCAGCAGGTTGACAGCACCCTCCTACGAGCAGTACGTC. It codes for CASRLTAPSYEQYV.

In this sample, this clone turned up once. The genes are TRBV24-1 and TRBJ2-1, with 7 bases identical to TRBD1. This CDR3 spans 15 amino acids. After removal of 2 bases from V and 6 bases from J, the junction contained 6 bases not matched to a gene. CDR1 is KGHDR and CDR2 is SFDVKD in the germline V gene. The CDR3: CATSDYATGSNEQFF. The CDR3, as DNA: TGTGCCACCAGTGATTATGCGACAGGGAGCAATGAGCAGTTCTTC.